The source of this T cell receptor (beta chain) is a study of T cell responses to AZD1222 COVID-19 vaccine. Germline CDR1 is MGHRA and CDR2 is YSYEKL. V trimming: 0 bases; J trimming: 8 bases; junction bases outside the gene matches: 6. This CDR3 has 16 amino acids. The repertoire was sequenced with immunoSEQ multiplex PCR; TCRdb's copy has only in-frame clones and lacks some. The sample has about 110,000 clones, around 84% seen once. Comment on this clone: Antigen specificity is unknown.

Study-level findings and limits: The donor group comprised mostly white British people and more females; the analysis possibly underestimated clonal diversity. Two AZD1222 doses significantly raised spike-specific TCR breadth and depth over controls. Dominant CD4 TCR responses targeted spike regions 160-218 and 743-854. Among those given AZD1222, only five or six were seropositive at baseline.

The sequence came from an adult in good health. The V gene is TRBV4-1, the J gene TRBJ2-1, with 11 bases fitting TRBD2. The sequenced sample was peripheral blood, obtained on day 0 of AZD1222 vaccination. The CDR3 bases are TGCGCCAGCAGCCAAGAGAAACTAGCGGGGGCATATGAGCAGTTCTTC. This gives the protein CASSQEKLAGAYEQFF.